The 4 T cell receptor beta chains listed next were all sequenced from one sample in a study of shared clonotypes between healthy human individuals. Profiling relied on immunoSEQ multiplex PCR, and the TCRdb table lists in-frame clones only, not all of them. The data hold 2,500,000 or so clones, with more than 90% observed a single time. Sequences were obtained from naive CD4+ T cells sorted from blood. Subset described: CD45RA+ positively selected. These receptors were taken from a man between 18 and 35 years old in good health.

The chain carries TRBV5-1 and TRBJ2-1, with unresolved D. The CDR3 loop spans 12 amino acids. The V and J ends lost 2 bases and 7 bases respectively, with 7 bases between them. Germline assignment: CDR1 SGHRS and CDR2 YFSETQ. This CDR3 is CASSFYANEQFF. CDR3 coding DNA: TGCGCCAGCAGCTTTTACGCAAATGAGCAGTTCTTC. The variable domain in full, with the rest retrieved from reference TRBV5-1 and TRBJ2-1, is KAGVTQTPRYLIKTRGQQVTLSCSPISGHRSVSWYQQTPGQGLQFLFEYFSETQRNKGNFPGRFSGRQFSNSRSEMNVSTLELGDSALYLCASSFYANEQFFGPGTRLTVL.

The CDR3 DNA follows: TGTGCCAGCAGCGAACAGGGGACTGGAAACACCATATATTTT. Protein product: CASSEQGTGNTIYF. The genes are TRBV11-3 and TRBJ1-3, with TRBD1 matching over 7 bases. The germline gives CDR1 SGHNT, CDR2 YENEEA. The trim removed 5 bases at V and 2 bases at J, leaving 3 bases unmatched. This CDR3 region has 14 residues.

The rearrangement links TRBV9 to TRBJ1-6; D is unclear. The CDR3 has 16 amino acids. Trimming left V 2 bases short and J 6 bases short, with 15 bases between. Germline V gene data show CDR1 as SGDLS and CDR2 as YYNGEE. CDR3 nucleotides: TGTGCCAGCAGCGTGGAAAGGGTTCCCCTTAATTCACCCCTCCACTTT. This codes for CASSVERVPLNSPLHF.

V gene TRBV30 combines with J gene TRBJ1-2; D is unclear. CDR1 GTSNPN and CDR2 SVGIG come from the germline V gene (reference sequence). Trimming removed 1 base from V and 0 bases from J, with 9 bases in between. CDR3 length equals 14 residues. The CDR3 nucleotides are TGTGCCTGGAGTGGCCCGCAAACTAACTATGGCTACACCTTC. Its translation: CAWSGPQTNYGYTF. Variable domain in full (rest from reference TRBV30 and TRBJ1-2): SQTIHQWPATLVQPVGSPLSLECTVEGTSNPNLYWYRQAAGRGLQLLFYSVGIGQISSEVPQNLSASRPQDRQFILSSKKLLLSDSGFYLCAWSGPQTNYGYTFGSGTRLTVV.